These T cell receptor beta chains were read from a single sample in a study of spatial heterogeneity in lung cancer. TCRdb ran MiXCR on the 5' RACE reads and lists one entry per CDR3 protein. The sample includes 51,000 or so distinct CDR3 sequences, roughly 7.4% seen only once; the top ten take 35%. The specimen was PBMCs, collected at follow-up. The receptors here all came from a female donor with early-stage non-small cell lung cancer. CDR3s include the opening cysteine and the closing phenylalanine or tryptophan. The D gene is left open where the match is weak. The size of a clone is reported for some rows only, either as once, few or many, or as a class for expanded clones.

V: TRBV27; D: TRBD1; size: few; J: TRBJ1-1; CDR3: CASSSPGQGSTEAFF; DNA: TGTGCCAGCAGTTCACCGGGACAGGGGTCCACTGAAGCTTTCTTT
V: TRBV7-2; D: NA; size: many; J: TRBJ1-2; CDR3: CASSPNRQFGHGYTF; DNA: TGTGCCAGCAGCCCGAATCGACAGTTCGGCCATGGCTACACCTTC
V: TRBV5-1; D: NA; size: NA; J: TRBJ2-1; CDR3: CASVMGGVYNEQFF; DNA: TGCGCCAGTGTTATGGGGGGCGTTTACAATGAGCAGTTCTTC
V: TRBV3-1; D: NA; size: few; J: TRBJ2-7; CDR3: CASSQDLRPYEQYF; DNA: TGTGCCAGCAGCCAAGATCTCCGACCCTACGAGCAGTACTTC
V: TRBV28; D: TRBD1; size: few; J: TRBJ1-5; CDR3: CASSLADRGSNQPQHF; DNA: TGTGCCAGCAGTTTAGCGGACAGGGGAAGCAATCAGCCCCAGCATTTT
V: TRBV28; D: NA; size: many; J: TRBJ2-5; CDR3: CASSLGGRQETQYF; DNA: TGTGCCAGCAGTTTGGGGGGTAGACAAGAGACCCAGTACTTC
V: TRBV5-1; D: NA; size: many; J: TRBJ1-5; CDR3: CASSLEGISNQPQHF; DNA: TGCGCCAGCAGCTTAGAGGGGATTAGCAATCAGCCCCAGCATTTT
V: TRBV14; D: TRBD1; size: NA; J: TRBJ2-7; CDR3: CASSLMGQGARMHF; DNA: TGTGCCAGCAGCCTCATGGGACAGGGAGCCCGTATGCACTTC
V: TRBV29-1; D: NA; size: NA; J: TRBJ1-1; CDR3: CSVTLRGSEAFF; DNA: TGCAGCGTCACCCTCCGGGGATCTGAAGCTTTCTTT
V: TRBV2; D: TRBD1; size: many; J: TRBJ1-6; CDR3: CASSYRGLNSPLHF; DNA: TGTGCCAGCAGTTACAGGGGGCTGAACTCACCCCTCCACTTT
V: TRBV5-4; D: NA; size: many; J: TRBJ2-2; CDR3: CASSSDRHTGELFF; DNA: TGTGCCAGCAGCTCGGATAGGCACACCGGGGAGCTGTTTTTT
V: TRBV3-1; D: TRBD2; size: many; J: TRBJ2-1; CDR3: CASSPFPGGSYNEQFF; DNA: TGTGCCAGCAGCCCCTTTCCGGGGGGTTCTTACAATGAGCAGTTCTTC
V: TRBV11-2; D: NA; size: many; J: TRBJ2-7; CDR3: CANPLAGAYEQYF; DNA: TGTGCCAACCCGCTCGCAGGAGCCTACGAGCAGTACTTC
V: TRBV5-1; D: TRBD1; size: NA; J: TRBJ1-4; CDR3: CASSRDRALPNEKLFF; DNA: TGCGCCAGCAGCCGGGACAGGGCTTTGCCTAATGAAAAACTGTTTTTT
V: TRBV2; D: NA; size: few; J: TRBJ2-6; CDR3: CASSDSRSGANVLTF; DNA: TGTGCCAGCTCGGACTCCCGCTCTGGGGCCAACGTCCTGACTTTC
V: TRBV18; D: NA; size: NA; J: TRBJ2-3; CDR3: CASSPDIPSTDTQYF; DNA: TGTGCCAGCTCACCCGACATACCTAGCACAGATACGCAGTATTTT
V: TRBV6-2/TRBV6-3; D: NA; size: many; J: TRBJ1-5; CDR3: CASRLLQGYQPQHF; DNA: TGTGCCAGCAGACTCCTTCAGGGATATCAGCCCCAGCATTTT
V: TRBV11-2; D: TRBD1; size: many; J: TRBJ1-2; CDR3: CASSSGQGVKNYGYTF; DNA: TGTGCCAGCAGCTCCGGACAGGGGGTAAAAAACTATGGCTACACCTTC
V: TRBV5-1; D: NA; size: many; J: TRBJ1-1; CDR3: CASSFSANTEAFF; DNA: TGCGCCAGCAGCTTTTCTGCTAACACTGAAGCTTTCTTT
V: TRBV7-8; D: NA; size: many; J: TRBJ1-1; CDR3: CASSLEGRVNTEAFF; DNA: TGTGCCAGCAGCTTAGAGGGCAGGGTCAACACTGAAGCTTTCTTT
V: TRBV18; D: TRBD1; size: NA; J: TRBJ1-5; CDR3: CASSPGQGSNQPQHF; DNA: TGTGCCAGCTCACCGGGACAGGGGAGCAATCAGCCCCAGCATTTT
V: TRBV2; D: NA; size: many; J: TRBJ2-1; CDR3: CAGSRENSYNEQFF; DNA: TGTGCCGGTAGCCGGGAGAATTCCTACAATGAGCAGTTCTTC
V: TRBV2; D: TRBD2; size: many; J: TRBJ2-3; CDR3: CASGSTSGIADTQYF; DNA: TGTGCCAGCGGGTCCACTAGCGGGATCGCAGATACGCAGTATTTT
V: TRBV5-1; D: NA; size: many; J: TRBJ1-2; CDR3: CASSSGPEPKGYTF; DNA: TGCGCCAGCAGCTCGGGACCGGAGCCGAAAGGCTACACCTTC
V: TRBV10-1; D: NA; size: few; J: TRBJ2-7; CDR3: CASAIGPTYEQYF; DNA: TGCGCCAGCGCCATCGGGCCGACCTACGAGCAGTACTTC
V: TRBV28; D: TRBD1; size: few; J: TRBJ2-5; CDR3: CAGGSGQPGLMTQYF; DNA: TGTGCCGGGGGCTCGGGACAGCCTGGGCTCATGACCCAGTACTTC
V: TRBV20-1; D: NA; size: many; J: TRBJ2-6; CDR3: CSAPDSSGANVLTF; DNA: TGCAGTGCGCCGGATAGCTCTGGGGCCAACGTCCTGACTTTC
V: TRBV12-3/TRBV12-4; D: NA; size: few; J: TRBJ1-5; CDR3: CASSFLNQPQHF; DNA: TGTGCCAGCAGTTTTCTCAATCAGCCCCAGCATTTT
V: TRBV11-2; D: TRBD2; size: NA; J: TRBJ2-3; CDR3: CASSTGVGGAGTQYF; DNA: TGTGCCAGCAGCACCGGAGTGGGGGGAGCGGGAACGCAGTATTTT
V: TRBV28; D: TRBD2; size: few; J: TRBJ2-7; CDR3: CASSLVAGAREQYF; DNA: TGTGCCAGCAGTTTGGTAGCGGGGGCTCGGGAGCAGTACTTC
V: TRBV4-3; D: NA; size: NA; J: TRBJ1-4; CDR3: CASSQQGTNEKLFF; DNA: TGCGCCAGCAGCCAACAGGGGACTAATGAAAAACTGTTTTTT
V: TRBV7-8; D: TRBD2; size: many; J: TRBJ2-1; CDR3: CAIRTARLAGHNEQFF; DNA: TGTGCCATCCGGACGGCCAGACTAGCGGGGCACAATGAGCAGTTCTTC
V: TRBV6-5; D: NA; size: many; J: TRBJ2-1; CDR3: CASSYFSVWGQNEQFF; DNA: TGTGCCAGCAGTTACTTTTCAGTTTGGGGTCAGAATGAGCAGTTCTTC
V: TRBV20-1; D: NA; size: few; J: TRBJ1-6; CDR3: CSAYRRSKSLHF; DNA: TGCAGTGCGTACAGGAGGTCTAAGAGCCTCCACTTT
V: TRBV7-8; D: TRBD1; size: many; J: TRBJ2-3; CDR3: CASSFSSWDSVSDTQYF; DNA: TGTGCCAGCAGCTTTTCTAGCTGGGACAGCGTGTCAGATACGCAGTATTTT
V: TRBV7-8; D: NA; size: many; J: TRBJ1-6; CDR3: CASSPAGPPLHF; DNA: TGTGCCAGCAGTCCAGCGGGTCCACCCCTCCACTTT
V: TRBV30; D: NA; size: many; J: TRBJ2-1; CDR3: CAWSAGAGDEQFF; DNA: TGTGCCTGGAGTGCGGGGGCGGGGGATGAGCAGTTCTTC
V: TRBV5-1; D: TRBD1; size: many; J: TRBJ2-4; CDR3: CASSTRTGEDIQYF; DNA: TGCGCCAGCAGCACCCGGACAGGGGAGGACATTCAGTACTTC
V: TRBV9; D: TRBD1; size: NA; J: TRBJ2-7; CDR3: CASGVGADRVYEQYF; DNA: TGTGCCAGCGGCGTAGGTGCCGACAGGGTGTACGAGCAGTACTTC
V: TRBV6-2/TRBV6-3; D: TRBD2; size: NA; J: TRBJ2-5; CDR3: CASSLTSGGREETQYF; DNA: TGTGCCAGCAGTCTTACTAGCGGGGGTCGTGAAGAGACCCAGTACTTC
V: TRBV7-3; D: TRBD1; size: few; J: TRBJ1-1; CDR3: CASRGQGVSEAFF; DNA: TGTGCCAGTAGGGGACAGGGGGTATCTGAAGCTTTCTTT
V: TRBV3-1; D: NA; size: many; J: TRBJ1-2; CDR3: CASSQEQVTYGYTF; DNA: TGTGCCAGCAGCCAAGAACAGGTTACCTATGGCTACACCTTC
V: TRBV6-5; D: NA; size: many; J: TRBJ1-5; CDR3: CASSYSRGSNQPQHF; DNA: TGTGCCAGCAGTTACTCGAGGGGGTCTAATCAGCCCCAGCATTTT
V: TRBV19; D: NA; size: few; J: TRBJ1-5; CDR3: CASKGYRLEGQPQHF; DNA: TGTGCCAGTAAGGGGTACCGGCTCGAAGGTCAGCCCCAGCATTTT
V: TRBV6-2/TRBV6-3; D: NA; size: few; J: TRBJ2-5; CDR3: CATQGGGRETQYF; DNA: TGTGCCACGCAAGGGGGGGGGCGAGAGACCCAGTACTTC
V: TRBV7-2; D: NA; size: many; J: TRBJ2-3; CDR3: CASSLGLTDTQYF; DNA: TGTGCCAGCAGCCTCGGACTCACAGATACGCAGTATTTT
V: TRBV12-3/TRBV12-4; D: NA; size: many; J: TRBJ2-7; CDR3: CASSNVTRYEQYF; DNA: TGTGCCAGCAGTAATGTGACTAGATACGAGCAGTACTTC
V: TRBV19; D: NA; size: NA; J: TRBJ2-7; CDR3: CASSIAGAPYEQYF; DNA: TGTGCCAGTAGTATAGCAGGGGCCCCCTACGAGCAGTACTTC
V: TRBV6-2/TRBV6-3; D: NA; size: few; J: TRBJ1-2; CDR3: CASSKTGLYGYTF; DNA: TGTGCCAGCTCCAAGACAGGCCTCTATGGCTACACCTTC
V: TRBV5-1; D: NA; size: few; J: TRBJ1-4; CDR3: CASSLAGGGEKLFF; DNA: TGCGCCAGCAGCTTGGCAGGAGGGGGTGAAAAACTGTTTTTT
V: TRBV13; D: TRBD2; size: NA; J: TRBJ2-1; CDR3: CASSLGQASGGQHNEQFF; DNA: TGTGCCAGCAGCTTAGGCCAGGCTAGCGGGGGGCAACACAATGAGCAGTTCTTC
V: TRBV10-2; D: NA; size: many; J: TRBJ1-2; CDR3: CASSESEGLRYGYTF; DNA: TGCGCCAGCAGTGAGTCAGAGGGCCTTCGTTATGGCTACACCTTC
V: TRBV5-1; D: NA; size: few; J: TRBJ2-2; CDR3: CASSLGHPNTGELFF; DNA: TGCGCCAGCAGCCTGGGACACCCGAACACCGGGGAGCTGTTTTTT
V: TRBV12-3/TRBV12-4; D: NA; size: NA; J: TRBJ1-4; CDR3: CASSYNVYEKLFF; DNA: TGTGCCAGCAGTTATAATGTCTATGAAAAACTGTTTTTT
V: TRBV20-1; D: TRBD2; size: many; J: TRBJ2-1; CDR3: CSATNPGLASNEQFF; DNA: TGCAGTGCTACCAATCCGGGACTAGCATCCAATGAGCAGTTCTTC
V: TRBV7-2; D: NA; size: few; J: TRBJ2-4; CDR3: CASSQNRDVQYF; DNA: TGTGCCAGCAGCCAAAACAGGGACGTTCAGTACTTC
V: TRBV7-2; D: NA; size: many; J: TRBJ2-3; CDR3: CASSTGGASTDTQYF; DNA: TGTGCCAGCAGTACAGGGGGGGCCAGCACAGATACGCAGTATTTT
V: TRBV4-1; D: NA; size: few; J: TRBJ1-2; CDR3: CASSQEFRLGFGYTF; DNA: TGCGCCAGCAGCCAAGAATTCAGACTCGGCTTTGGCTACACCTTC
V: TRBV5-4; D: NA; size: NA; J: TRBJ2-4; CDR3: CASSLQAASKNIQYF; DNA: TGTGCCAGCAGCTTGCAGGCGGCATCCAAAAACATTCAGTACTTC
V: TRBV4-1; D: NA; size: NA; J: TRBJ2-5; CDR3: CASSDPRGAGETQYF; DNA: TGCGCCAGCAGCGACCCTAGGGGGGCCGGGGAGACCCAGTACTTC